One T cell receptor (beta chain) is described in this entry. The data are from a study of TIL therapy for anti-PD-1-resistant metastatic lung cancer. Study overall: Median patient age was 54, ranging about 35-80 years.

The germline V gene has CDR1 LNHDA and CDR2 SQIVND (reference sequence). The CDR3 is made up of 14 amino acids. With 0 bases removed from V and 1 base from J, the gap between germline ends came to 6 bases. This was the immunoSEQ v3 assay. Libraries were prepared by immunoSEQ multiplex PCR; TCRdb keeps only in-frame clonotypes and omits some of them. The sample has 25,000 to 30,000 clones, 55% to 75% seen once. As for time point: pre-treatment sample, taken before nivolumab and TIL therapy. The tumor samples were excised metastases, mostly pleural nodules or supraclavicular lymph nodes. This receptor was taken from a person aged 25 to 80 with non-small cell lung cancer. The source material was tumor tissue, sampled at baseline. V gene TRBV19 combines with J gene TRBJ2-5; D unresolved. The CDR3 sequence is CASSIEPTQETQYF. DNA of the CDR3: TGTGCCAGTAGTATAGAGCCTACCCAAGAGACCCAGTACTTC.